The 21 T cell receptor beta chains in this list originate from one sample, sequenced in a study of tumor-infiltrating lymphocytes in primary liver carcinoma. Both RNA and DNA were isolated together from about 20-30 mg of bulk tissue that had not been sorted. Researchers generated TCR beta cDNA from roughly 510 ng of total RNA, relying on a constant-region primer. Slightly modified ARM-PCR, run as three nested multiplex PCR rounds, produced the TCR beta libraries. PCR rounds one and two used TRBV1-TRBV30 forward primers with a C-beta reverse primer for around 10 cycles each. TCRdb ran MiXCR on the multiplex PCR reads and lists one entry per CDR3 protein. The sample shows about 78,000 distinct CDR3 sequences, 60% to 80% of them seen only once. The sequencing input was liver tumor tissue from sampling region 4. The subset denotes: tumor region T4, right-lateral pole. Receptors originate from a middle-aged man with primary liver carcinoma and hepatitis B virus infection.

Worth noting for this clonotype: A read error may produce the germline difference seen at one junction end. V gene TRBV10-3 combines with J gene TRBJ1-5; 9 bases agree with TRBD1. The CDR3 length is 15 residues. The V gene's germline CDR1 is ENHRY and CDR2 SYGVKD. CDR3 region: CAISDPDRGNKPKHF. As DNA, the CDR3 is TGTGCCATCAGTGACCCGGACAGGGGCAATAAGCCCAAGCATTTT.

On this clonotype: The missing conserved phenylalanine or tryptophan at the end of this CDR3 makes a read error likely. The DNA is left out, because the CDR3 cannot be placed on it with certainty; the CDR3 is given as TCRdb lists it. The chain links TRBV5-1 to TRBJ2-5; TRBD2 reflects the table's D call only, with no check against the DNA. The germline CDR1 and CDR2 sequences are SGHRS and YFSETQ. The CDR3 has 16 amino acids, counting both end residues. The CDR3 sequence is CASSPLAGGSQETQYY.

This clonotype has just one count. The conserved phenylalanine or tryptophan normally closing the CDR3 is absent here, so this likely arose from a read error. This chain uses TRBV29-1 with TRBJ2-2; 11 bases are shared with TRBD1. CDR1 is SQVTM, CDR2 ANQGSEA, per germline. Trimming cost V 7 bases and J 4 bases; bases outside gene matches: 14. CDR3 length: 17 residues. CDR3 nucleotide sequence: TGCAGCGCTAGGACAGGGGGCGCAAAGGTGGTCACCGGGGAGCTGTTTCTT. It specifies CSARTGGAKVVTGELFL.

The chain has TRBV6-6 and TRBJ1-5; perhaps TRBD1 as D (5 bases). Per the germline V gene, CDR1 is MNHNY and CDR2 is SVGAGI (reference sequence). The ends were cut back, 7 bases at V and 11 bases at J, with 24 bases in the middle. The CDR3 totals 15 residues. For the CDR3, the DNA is TGTGCCAGCACCGCCCAGACATGGGGCGGGCAGTCCCAGCATTTT. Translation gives CASTAQTWGGQSQHF.

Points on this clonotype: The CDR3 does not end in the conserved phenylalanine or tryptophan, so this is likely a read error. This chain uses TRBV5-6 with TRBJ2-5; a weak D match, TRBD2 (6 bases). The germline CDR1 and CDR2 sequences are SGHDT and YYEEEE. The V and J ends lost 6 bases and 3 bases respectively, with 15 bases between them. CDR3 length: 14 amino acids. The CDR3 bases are TGTGCCAGCACTTTGTTCGGCGGGGAAGAGACCCAGTACCTC. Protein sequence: CASTLFGGEETQYL.

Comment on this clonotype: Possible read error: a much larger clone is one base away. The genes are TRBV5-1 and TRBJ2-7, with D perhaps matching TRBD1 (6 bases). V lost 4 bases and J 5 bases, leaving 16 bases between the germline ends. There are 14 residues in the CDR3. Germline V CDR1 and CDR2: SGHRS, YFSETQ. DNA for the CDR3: TGCGCCAGCAGCCCCCGGGACATGGGCGACGAGCAGTACTTC. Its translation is CASSPRDMGDEQYF. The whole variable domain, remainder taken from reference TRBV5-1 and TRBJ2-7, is KAGVTQTPRYLIKTRGQQVTLSCSPISGHRSVSWYQQTPGQGLQFLFEYFSETQRNKGNFPGRFSGRQFSNSRSEMNVSTLELGDSALYLCASSPRDMGDEQYFGPGTRLTVT.

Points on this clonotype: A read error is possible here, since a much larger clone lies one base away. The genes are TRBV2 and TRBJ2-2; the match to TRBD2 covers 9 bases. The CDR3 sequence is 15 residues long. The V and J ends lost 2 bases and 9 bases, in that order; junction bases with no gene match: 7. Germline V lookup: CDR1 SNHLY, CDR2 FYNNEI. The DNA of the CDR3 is TGTGCCAGCAGTGAAACAGCGGGAGGCGGCAGGGAGCTGTTTTTT. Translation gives CASSETAGGGRELFF.

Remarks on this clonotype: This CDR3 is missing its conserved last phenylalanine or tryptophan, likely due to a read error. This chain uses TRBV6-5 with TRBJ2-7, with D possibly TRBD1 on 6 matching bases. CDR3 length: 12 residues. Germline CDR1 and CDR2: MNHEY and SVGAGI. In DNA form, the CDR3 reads TGCGCCAGCAGTCAGGGGCCTGGCGAGCAGTACTAC. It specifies CASSQGPGEQYY.

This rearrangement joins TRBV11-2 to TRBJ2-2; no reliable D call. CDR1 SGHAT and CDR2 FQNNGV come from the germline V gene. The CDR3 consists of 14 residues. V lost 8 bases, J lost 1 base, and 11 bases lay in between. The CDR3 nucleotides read TGTGCCAGCTTAGTTAAGGGGAACACCGGGGAGCTGTTTTTT. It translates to CASLVKGNTGELFF.

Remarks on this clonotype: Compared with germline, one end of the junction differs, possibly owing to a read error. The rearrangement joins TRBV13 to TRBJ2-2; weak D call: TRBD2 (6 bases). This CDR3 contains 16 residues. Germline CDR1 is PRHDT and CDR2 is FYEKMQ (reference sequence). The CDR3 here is CASNSRGAGRTGELLF. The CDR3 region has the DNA TGTGCCAGCAACTCCCGAGGGGCGGGGAGAACCGGGGAGCTGCTTTTT.

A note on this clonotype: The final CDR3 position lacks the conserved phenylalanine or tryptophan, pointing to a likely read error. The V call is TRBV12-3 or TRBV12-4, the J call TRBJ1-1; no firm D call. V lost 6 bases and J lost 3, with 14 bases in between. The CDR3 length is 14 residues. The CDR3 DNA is TGTGCCAGCAGACGACCGCGGAAAGACACTGAAGCTTTCCTT. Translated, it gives CASRRPRKDTEAFL.

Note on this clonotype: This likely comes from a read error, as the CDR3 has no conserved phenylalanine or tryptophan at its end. The chain's CDR3 is CVSSLGQGTDTQYI. In nucleotides, the CDR3 is TGTGTCAGCAGTTTAGGGCAGGGCACAGATACGCAGTATATT. This chain uses TRBV12-3 or TRBV12-4 with TRBJ2-3; D remains unclear. The CDR3 extends over 14 amino acids.

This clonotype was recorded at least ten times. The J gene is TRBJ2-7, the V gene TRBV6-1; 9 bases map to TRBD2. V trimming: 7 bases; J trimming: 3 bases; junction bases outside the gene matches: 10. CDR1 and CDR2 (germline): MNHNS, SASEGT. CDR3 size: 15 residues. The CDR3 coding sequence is TGTGCCAGCAACCCCTCTAGCGGGGCCAACTACGAGCAGTACTTC. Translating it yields CASNPSSGANYEQYF.

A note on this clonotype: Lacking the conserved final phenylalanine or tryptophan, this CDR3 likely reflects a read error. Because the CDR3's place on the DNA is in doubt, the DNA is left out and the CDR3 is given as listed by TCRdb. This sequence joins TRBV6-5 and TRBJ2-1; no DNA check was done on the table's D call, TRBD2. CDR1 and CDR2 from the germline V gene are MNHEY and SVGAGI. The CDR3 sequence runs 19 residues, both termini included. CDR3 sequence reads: CASSPGTSGRAGAYNEQIS.

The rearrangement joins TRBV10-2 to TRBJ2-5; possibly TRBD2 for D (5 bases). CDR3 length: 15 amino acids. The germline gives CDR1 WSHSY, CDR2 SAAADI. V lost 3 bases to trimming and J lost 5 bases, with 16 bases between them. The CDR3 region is CASSEGLSIHETQYF. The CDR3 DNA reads TGCGCCAGCAGTGAAGGACTGTCCATCCATGAGACCCAGTACTTC.

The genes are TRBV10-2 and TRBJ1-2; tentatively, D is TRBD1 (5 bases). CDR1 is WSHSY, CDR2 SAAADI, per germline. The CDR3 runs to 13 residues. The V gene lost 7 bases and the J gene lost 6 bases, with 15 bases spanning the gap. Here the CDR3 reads CASNRSLDHGYTF. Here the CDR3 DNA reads TGCGCCAGCAACAGGTCTCTGGACCATGGCTACACCTTC.

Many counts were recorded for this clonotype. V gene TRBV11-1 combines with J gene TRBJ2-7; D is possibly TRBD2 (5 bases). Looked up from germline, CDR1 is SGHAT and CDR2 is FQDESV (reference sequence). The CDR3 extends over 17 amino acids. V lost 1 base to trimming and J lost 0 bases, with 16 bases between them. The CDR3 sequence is CASSLGPAGESSYEQYF. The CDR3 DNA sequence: TGTGCCAGCAGCTTAGGGCCGGCGGGTGAAAGCTCCTACGAGCAGTACTTC.

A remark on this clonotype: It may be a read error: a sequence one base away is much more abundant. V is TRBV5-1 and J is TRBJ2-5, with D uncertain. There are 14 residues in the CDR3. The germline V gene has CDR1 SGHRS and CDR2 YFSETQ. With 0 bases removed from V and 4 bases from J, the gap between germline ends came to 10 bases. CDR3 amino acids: CASSLEGYRETQYF. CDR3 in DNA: TGCGCCAGCAGCTTGGAGGGCTACCGAGAGACCCAGTACTTC.

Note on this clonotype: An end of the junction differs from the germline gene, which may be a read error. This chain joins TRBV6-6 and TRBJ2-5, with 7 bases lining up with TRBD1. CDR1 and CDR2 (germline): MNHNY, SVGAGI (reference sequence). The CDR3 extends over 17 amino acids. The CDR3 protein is CASSHANRDSDQETQYF. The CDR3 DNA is TGTGCCAGCAGCCACGCAAACCGGGACAGCGACCAAGAGACTCAGTACTTC.

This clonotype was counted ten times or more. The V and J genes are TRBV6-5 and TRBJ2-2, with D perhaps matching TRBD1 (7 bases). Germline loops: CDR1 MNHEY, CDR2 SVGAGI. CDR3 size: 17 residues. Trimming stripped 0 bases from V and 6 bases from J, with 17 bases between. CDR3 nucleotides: TGTGCCAGCAGTTACTCTACGAAGCAGGGGGACTCCGGGGAGCTGTTTTTT. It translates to CASSYSTKQGDSGELFF.

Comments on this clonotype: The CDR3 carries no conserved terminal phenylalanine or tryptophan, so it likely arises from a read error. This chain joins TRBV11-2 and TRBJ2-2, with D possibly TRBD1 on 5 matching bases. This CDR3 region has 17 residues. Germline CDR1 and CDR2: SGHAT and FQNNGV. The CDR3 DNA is TGCGCCAGCAGCTTAGCTCGGACGTACCCAGGGACCGGGGAGCTGTTTTCT. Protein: CASSLARTYPGTGELFS.